What follows describes a single T cell receptor beta chain. The sample originates from a study of blood T cell repertoires in COVID-19. Study-level information: The analysed material was cDNA or gDNA that came from T cells, B-cell-depleted T cells, or PBMCs.

Sequenced by immunoSEQ multiplex PCR; TCRdb stores in-frame clones only, minus some. Among about 250,000 clones listed, about 83% were seen once. Trimming at V came to 4 bases and at J to 2 bases, leaving 3 bases not matched to a gene. The germline CDR1 and CDR2 sequences are ENHRY and SYGVKD. The CDR3 totals 15 residues. The specimen sequenced was peripheral blood. V gene TRBV10-3 combines with J gene TRBJ2-3; 10 bases align to TRBD2. This clonotype originated in a man older than 75 with acute or convalescent COVID-19. CDR3 nucleotides: TGTGCCATCAGTGCTGGACTAGCGGCCACAGATACGCAGTATTTT. Protein: CAISAGLAATDTQYF.